One and the same sample provided the 18 T cell receptor beta chains below, sequenced in a study of spatial heterogeneity in lung cancer (dated by TCRdb to about 2019). Libraries were built with 5' RACE. Sequencing instrument: NextSeq 500. The raw public reads went through TCRdb reprocessing: fastp at Q25, MiXCR clone calling, in-frame beta chains kept. Rows are combined by CDR3 protein, so each entry shows the most common genes and DNA. Counted in this sample were around 92,000 distinct CDR3 sequences; about an eighth of them appeared once. Of the sample, over 40% is held by the ten largest clones. The time point tag for this specimen amounts to: sample taken at primary tumor resection. TCR sequencing used whole RNA extracted from tumor and nontumor lung tissue, or from cryopreserved PBMC samples, without cell sorting. Sequenced material: PBMCs, taken at surgery. All receptors derive from a male donor with early-stage non-small cell lung cancer.

Many counts were recorded for this clonotype. The CDR3 coding sequence is TGTGCCAGCAGCGTAGACAGGGCTTCCTACGAGCAGTACTTC. This sequence encodes CASSVDRASYEQYF. This chain joins TRBV9 and TRBJ2-7, with a weak D call TRBD1 (6 bases). The V and J ends lost 0 bases and 1 base respectively, with 8 bases between them. CDR1 and CDR2 (germline): SGDLS, YYNGEE. The CDR3 has 14 residues.

The rearrangement joins TRBV7-9 to TRBJ1-2, with D possibly matching TRBD1 (5 bases). The germline CDR1 and CDR2 sequences are SEHNR and FQNEAQ (reference sequence). The length of the CDR3 is 14 residues. The V and J ends lost 2 bases and 0 bases respectively, with 7 bases between them. CDR3 region: CASSLQGTNYGYTF. CDR3 DNA sequence: TGTGCCAGCAGCTTACAGGGAACTAACTATGGCTACACCTTC.

In its sample, this clonotype was seen many times. CDR3: CASSLTAGGVDTQYF. The CDR3 DNA sequence: TGTGCCAGCAGCTTAACTGCGGGAGGGGTTGATACGCAGTATTTT. V and J are TRBV7-2 and TRBJ2-3; 9 nucleotides match TRBD2. Trimming cost V 2 bases and J 6 bases; bases outside gene matches: 6. Germline CDR1 and CDR2: SGHTA and FQGNSA. The CDR3 loop spans 15 amino acids.

This rearrangement joins TRBV7-3 to TRBJ2-1; D not resolved. The V end lost 5 bases, the J end lost 4 bases, and 9 bases lay between the germline ends. This CDR3 spans 13 amino acids. Germline assignment: CDR1 SGHTA and CDR2 FQGTGA. Written as DNA, the CDR3 is TGTGCCAGCAGCCCCACAACATACAATGAGCAGTTCTTC. It translates to CASSPTTYNEQFF.

This clonotype was seen only a few times. CDR3 bases: TGCAGTGCTAGCGGGACAGGGGGCGTTCGGAATGAGCAGTTCTTC. It yields the protein CSASGTGGVRNEQFF. The V call is TRBV20-1, the J call TRBJ2-1; 12 nucleotides align to TRBD1. Trimming cost V 3 bases and J 7 bases; bases outside gene matches: 7. The CDR3 consists of 15 residues. Germline V gene sequence: CDR1 DFQATT, CDR2 SNEGSKA (reference sequence).

The J gene is TRBJ1-3, the V gene TRBV5-5; D is uncertain. There are 15 residues in the CDR3. V dropped 0 bases and J dropped 4 bases, with 11 bases sitting between them. Germline lookup yields CDR1 SGHKS and CDR2 YYEKEE (reference sequence). The CDR3 nucleotides are TGTGCCAGCAGCTTGGGGCTAATCGGAGGAAACACCATATATTTT. It specifies CASSLGLIGGNTIYF.

This chain uses TRBV3-1 with TRBJ2-5, with D perhaps being TRBD1 or TRBD2 (6 bases each). V was cut by 5 bases and J by 1 base, with 11 bases left in between. The CDR3 consists of 14 residues. The V gene's germline CDR1 is LGHDT and CDR2 YNNKEL (reference sequence). The CDR3, as DNA: TGTGCCAGCAGCAAACGGGGGCGCCAAGAGACCCAGTACTTC. This translates into CASSKRGRQETQYF.

This clonotype was detected a few times. V is TRBV7-9 and J is TRBJ1-5, with a tentative D call TRBD1 (5 bases). Trimming shortened V by 5 bases and J by 6 bases, and 17 bases separated the two germline ends. Germline CDR1 reads SEHNR; CDR2 reads FQNEAQ (reference sequence). The CDR3 is 15 residues long. This CDR3 is CASSRGGGTGQPQHF. DNA for the CDR3: TGTGCCAGCAGCCGGGGCGGGGGTACGGGTCAGCCCCAGCATTTT.

This clonotype was counted a few times. The chain uses TRBV5-5 and TRBJ1-1; D may be TRBD1 (5 bases). Per germline, CDR1 SGHKS and CDR2 YYEKEE (reference sequence). V lost 3 bases, J lost 2 bases, and 17 bases lay in between. The CDR3 sequence is 16 residues long. CDR3 nucleotide sequence: TGTGCCAGCAGCTCCGCCGTCTTCGGGGGAAACACTGAAGCTTTCTTT. It translates to CASSSAVFGGNTEAFF.

This clonotype turned up a few times. J is TRBJ1-1 and V is TRBV7-8; 8 bases map to TRBD1. The CDR3 is 15 amino acids. The germline CDR1 and CDR2 sequences are SGHVS and FQNEAQ. J lost 5 bases, V lost 0 bases, and 5 bases had no gene match. The CDR3 loop reads CASSLAQGARTEAFF. CDR3 DNA sequence: TGTGCCAGCAGCTTAGCTCAGGGGGCGAGGACTGAAGCTTTCTTT.

The V and J genes are TRBV7-2 and TRBJ2-2; 7 positions agree with TRBD2. Per the germline V gene, CDR1 is SGHTA and CDR2 is FQGNSA. The trim removed 5 bases at V and 1 base at J, leaving 7 bases unmatched. The CDR3 has 16 amino acids. This CDR3 reads CASSRGPSGNTGELFF. For the CDR3, the DNA is TGTGCCAGCAGCCGCGGGCCTAGCGGGAACACCGGGGAGCTGTTTTTT. Drawing the rest from reference TRBV7-2 and TRBJ2-2, the complete variable domain is GAGVSQSPSNKVTEKGKDVELRCDPISGHTALYWYRQSLGQGLEFLIYFQGNSAPDKSGLPSDRFSAERTGGSVSTLTIQRTQQEDSAVYLCASSRGPSGNTGELFFGEGSRLTVL.

A note on this clonotype: The junction departs from the called germline gene at one end, perhaps through a read error. The genes are TRBV5-1 and TRBJ1-5; D unresolved. The germline CDR1 and CDR2 sequences are SGHRS and YFSETQ. The CDR3 is 14 amino acids. As DNA, the CDR3 is TGCGCCAGCAGCTTGGGGGAAAGCAATCAGCCCCGGCATTTT. Amino acid sequence: CASSLGESNQPRHF.

In this sample, this clonotype turned up a few times. The chain is built from TRBV7-9 and TRBJ2-5; D uncertain. Germline V lookup: CDR1 SEHNR, CDR2 FQNEAQ (reference sequence). The CDR3 covers 14 residues. V was cut by 1 base and J by 5 bases, with 11 bases left in between. CDR3 residues: CASSLEVLVETQYF. CDR3 coding DNA: TGTGCCAGCAGCTTAGAGGTTTTGGTGGAGACCCAGTACTTC.

This clonotype has more than one count but fewer than ten. The gene calls are TRBV6-2 or TRBV6-3 and TRBJ1-1, with D unclear. CDR1 and CDR2 (germline): MNHEY, SVGEGT. Trimming took off 8 bases at V and 8 bases at J, with 9 bases between the two ends. The CDR3 has 10 residues. The CDR3 here is CASGISEAFF. In nucleotides, the CDR3 is TGTGCCAGCGGGATCAGCGAAGCTTTCTTT.

This clonotype was found many times. The chain links TRBV5-1 to TRBJ2-2; D may be TRBD2 (5 bases). The CDR3 runs to 15 residues. Trimming removed 1 base from V and 4 bases from J, with 11 bases in between. CDR1 and CDR2 from the germline V gene are SGHRS and YFSETQ. CDR3 in amino acids: CASSLSGMSTGELFF. For the CDR3, the DNA is TGCGCCAGCAGCTTGTCCGGGATGAGCACCGGGGAGCTGTTTTTT.

This clonotype was seen many times. J is TRBJ2-7 and V is TRBV7-3; D is perhaps TRBD1 (6 bases). Germline values: CDR1 SGHTA, CDR2 FQGTGA. V was trimmed by 2 bases and J by 4 bases, leaving 12 bases between them. The CDR3 runs to 14 residues. The chain's CDR3 is CASSLGRGGYEQYF. CDR3 sequence (DNA): TGTGCCAGCAGCTTAGGCAGAGGGGGATACGAGCAGTACTTC.

V gene TRBV5-5 combines with J gene TRBJ2-3; unclear D gene. With 2 bases removed from V and 0 bases from J, the gap between germline ends came to 4 bases. CDR3 length: 13 residues. Germline assignment: CDR1 SGHKS and CDR2 YYEKEE (reference sequence). The CDR3 reads CASSLASTDTQYF. DNA for the CDR3: TGTGCCAGCAGCTTAGCAAGCACAGATACGCAGTATTTT.

A word on this clonotype: A read error may produce the germline difference seen at one junction end. The V call is TRBV6-1, the J call TRBJ2-6, with D hard to call. The length of the CDR3 is 15 residues. Germline V gene lookup returns CDR1 MNHNS and CDR2 SASEGT. CDR3 sequence reads: CASSEGSSGTNVLTF. The CDR3 DNA is TGTGCCAGCAGTGAAGGGAGCTCTGGGACCAACGTCCTGACTTTC.